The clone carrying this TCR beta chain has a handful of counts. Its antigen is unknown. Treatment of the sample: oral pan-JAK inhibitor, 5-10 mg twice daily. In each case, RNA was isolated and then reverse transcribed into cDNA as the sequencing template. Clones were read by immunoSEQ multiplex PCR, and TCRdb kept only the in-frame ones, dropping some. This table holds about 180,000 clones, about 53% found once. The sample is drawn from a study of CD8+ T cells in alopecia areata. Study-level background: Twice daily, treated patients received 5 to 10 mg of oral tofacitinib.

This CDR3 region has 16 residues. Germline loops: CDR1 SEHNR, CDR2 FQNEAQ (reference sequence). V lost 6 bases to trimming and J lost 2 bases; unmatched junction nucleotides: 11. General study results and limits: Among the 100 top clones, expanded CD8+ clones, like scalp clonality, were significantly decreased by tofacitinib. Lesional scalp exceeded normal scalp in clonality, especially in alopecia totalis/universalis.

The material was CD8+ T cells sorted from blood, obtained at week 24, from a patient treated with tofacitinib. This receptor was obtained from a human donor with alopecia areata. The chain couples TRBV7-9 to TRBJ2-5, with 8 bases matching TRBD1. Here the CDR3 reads CASSYLRDRGQETQYF. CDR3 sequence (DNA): TGTGCCAGCAGTTACCTCCGCGACAGGGGACAAGAGACCCAGTACTTC.